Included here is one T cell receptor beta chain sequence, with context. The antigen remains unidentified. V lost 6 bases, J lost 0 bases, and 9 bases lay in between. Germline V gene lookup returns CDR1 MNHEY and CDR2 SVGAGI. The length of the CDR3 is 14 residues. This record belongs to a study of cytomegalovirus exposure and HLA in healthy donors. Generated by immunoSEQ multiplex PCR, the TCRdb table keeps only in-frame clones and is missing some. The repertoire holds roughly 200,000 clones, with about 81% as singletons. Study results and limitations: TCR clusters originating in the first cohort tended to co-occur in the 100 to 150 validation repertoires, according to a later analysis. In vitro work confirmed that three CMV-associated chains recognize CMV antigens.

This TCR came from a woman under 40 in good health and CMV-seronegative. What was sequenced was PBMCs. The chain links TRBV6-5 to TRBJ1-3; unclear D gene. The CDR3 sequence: CASRRSSSGNTIYF. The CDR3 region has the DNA TGTGCCAGCAGGAGGAGTAGCTCTGGAAACACCATATATTTT.